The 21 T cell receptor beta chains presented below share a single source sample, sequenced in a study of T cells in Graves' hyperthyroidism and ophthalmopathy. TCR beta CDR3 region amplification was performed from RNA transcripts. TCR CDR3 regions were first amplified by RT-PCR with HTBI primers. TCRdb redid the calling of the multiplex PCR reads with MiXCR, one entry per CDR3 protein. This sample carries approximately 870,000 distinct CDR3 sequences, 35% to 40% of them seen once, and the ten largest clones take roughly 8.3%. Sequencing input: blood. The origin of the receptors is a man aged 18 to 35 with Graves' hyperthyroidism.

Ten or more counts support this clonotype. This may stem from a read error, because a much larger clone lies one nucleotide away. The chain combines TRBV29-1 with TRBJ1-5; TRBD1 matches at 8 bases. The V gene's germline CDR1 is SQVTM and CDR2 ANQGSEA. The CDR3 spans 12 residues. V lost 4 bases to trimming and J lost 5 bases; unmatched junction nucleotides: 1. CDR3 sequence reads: CSVGTGHQPQHF. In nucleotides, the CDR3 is TGCAGCGTTGGGACAGGGCATCAGCCCCAGCATTTT.

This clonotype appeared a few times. CDR3 amino acids: CASGAPGQYF. The CDR3 nucleotides read TGTGCCAGCGGCGCACCCGGGCAGTACTTC. V is TRBV6-5 and J is TRBJ2-7; D remains ambiguous. Trimming removed 8 bases at V and 9 bases at J, with 11 bases between. Per the germline V gene, CDR1 is MNHEY and CDR2 is SVGAGI. The CDR3 has 10 amino acids.

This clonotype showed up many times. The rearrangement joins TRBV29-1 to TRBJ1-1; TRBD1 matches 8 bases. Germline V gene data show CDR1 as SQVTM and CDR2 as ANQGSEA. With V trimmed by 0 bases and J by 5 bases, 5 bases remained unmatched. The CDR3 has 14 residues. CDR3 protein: CSVEDQGAKTEAFF. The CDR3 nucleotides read TGCAGCGTTGAAGATCAGGGGGCGAAGACTGAAGCTTTCTTT.

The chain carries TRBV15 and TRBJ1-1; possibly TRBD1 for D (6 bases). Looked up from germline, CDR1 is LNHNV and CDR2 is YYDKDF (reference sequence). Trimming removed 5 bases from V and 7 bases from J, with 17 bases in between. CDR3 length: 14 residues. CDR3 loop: CATSGRRGAIEAFF. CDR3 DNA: TGTGCCACCAGCGGCCGAAGGGGGGCCATTGAAGCTTTCTTT.

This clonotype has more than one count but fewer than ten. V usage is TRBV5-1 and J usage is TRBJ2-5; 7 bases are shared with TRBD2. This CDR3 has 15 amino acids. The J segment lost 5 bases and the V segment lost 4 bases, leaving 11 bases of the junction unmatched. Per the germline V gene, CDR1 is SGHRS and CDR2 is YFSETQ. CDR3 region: CASSPAGVVPETQYF. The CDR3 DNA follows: TGCGCCAGCAGCCCGGCGGGGGTGGTCCCCGAGACCCAGTACTTC.

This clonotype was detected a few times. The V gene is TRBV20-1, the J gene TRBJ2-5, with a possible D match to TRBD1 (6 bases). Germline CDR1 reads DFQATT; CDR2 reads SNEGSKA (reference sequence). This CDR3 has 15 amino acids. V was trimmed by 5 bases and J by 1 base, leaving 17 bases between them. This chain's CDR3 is CSAANAGTSQETQYF. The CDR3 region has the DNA TGCAGTGCTGCCAATGCCGGGACATCCCAAGAGACCCAGTACTTC.

In DNA, the CDR3 is TGTGCCAGCAGTGACCCGGAAGGGCCGGGACACCAAGAGACCCAGTACTTC. This encodes CASSDPEGPGHQETQYF. The genes are TRBV6-1 and TRBJ2-5; D tentatively fits TRBD1 or TRBD2 (5 bases each). Looked up from germline, CDR1 is MNHNS and CDR2 is SASEGT. The CDR3 consists of 17 residues. Trimming stripped 3 bases from V and 0 bases from J, with 17 bases between.

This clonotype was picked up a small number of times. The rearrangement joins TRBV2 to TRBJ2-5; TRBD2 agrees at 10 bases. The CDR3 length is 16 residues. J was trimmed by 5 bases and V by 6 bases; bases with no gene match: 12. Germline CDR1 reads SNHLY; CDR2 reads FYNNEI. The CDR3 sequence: CASSLRTSGLGETQYF. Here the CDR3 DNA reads TGTGCCAGCAGCCTCCGGACTAGCGGTCTGGGGGAGACCCAGTACTTC. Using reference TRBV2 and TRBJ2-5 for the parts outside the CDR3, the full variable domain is EPEVTQTPSHQVTQMGQEVILRCVPISNHLYFYWYRQILGQKVEFLVSFYNNEISEKSEIFDDQFSVERPDGSNFTLKIRSTKLEDSAMYFCASSLRTSGLGETQYFGPGTRLLVL.

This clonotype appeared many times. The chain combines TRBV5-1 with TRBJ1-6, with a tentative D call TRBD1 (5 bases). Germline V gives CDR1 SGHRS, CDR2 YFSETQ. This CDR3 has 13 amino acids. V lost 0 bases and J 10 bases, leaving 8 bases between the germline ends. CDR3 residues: CASSLVTGSPLHF. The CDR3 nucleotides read TGCGCCAGCAGCTTGGTTACAGGATCACCCCTCCACTTT.

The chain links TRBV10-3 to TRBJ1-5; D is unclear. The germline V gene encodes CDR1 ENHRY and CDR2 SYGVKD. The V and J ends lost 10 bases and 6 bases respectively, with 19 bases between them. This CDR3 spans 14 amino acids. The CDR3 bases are TGTGCCAGCAGGCTGGACGATGGGCCTCAGCCCCAGCATTTT. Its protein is CASRLDDGPQPQHF.

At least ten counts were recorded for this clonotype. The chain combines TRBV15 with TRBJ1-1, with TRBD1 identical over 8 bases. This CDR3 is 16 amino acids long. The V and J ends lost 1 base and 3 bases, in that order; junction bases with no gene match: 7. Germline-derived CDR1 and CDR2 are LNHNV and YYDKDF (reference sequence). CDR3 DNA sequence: TGTGCCACCAGCAGAGGGGCCCAGGGGGCATACACTGAAGCTTTCTTT. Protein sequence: CATSRGAQGAYTEAFF.

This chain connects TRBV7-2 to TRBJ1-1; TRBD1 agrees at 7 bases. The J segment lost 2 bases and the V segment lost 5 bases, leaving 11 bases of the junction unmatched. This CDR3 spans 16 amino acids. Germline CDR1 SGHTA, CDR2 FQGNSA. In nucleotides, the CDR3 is TGTGCCAGCAGCCAAGTGGGACAGTTACTAAACACTGAAGCTTTCTTT. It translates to CASSQVGQLLNTEAFF.

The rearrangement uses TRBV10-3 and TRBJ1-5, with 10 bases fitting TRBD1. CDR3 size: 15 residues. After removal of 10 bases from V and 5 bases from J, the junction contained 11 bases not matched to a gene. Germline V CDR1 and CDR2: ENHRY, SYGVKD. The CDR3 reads CATGTGDSRDQPQHF. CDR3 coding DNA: TGTGCCACCGGGACAGGGGACAGCAGAGATCAGCCCCAGCATTTT.

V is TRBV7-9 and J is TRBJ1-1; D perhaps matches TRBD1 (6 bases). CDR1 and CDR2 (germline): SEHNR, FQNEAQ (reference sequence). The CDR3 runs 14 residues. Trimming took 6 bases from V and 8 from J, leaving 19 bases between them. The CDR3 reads CASSEWGHAAEAFF. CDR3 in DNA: TGTGCCAGCAGTGAATGGGGACATGCCGCAGAAGCTTTCTTT.

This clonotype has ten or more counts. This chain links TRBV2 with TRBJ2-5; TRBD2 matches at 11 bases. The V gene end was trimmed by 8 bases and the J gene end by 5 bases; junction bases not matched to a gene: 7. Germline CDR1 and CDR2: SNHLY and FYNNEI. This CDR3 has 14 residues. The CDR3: CASPGTSGGETQYF. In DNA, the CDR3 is TGTGCCAGCCCTGGGACTAGCGGTGGGGAGACCCAGTACTTC. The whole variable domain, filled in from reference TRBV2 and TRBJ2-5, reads EPEVTQTPSHQVTQMGQEVILRCVPISNHLYFYWYRQILGQKVEFLVSFYNNEISEKSEIFDDQFSVERPDGSNFTLKIRSTKLEDSAMYFCASPGTSGGETQYFGPGTRLLVL.

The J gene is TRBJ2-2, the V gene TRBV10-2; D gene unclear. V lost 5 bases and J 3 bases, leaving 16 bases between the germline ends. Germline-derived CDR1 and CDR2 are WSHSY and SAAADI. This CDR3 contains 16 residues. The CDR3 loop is CASSCPRPPDTGELFF. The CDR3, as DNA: TGCGCCAGCAGTTGCCCGCGTCCCCCGGACACCGGGGAGCTGTTTTTT.

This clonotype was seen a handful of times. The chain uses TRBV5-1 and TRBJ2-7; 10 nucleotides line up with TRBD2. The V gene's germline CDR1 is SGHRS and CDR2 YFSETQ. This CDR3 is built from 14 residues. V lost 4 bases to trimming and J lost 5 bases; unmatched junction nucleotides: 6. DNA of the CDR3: TGCGCCAGCAGCCAAGGAGCGGGAGGGAACGAGCAGTACTTC. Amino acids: CASSQGAGGNEQYF. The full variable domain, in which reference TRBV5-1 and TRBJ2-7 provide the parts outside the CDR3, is KAGVTQTPRYLIKTRGQQVTLSCSPISGHRSVSWYQQTPGQGLQFLFEYFSETQRNKGNFPGRFSGRQFSNSRSEMNVSTLELGDSALYLCASSQGAGGNEQYFGPGTRLTVT.

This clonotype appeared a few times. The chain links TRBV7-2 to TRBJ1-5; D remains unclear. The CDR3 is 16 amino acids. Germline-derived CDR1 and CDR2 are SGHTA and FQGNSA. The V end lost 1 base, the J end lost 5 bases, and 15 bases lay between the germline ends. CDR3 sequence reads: CASSLVGAVGYQPQHF. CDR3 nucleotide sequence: TGTGCCAGCAGCTTAGTAGGCGCGGTGGGGTATCAGCCCCAGCATTTT.

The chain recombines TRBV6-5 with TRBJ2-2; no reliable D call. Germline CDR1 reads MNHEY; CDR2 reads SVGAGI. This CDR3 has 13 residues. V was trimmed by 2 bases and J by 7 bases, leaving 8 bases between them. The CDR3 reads CASSYPPVGELFF. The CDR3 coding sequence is TGTGCCAGCAGTTACCCCCCGGTCGGGGAGCTGTTTTTT.

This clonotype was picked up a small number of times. Here the CDR3 reads CASSSVGHLNTEAFF. The DNA for the CDR3 is TGTGCCAGCAGCTCGGTGGGACACTTGAACACTGAAGCTTTCTTT. This chain uses TRBV7-2 with TRBJ1-1; perhaps TRBD1 as D (6 bases). Trimming shortened V by 4 bases and J by 0 bases, and 12 bases separated the two germline ends. The CDR3 totals 15 residues. Looked up from germline, CDR1 is SGHTA and CDR2 is FQGNSA.

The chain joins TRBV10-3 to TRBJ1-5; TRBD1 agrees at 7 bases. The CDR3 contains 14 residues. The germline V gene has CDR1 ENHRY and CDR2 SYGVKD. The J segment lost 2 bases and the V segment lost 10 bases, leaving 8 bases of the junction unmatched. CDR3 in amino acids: CATGTAEGNQPQHF. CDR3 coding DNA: TGTGCCACCGGGACAGCGGAGGGCAATCAGCCCCAGCATTTT.